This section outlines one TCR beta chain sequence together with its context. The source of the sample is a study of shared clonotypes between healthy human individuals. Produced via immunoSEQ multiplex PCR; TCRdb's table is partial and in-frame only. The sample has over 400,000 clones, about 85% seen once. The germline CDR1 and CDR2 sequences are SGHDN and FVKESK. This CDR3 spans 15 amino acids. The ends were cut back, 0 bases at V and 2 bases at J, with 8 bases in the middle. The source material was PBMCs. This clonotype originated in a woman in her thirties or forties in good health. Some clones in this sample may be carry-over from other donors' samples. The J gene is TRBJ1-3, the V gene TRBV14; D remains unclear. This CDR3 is CASSQDAHAGNTIYF. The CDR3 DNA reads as TGTGCCAGCAGCCAAGATGCCCATGCTGGAAACACCATATATTTT.